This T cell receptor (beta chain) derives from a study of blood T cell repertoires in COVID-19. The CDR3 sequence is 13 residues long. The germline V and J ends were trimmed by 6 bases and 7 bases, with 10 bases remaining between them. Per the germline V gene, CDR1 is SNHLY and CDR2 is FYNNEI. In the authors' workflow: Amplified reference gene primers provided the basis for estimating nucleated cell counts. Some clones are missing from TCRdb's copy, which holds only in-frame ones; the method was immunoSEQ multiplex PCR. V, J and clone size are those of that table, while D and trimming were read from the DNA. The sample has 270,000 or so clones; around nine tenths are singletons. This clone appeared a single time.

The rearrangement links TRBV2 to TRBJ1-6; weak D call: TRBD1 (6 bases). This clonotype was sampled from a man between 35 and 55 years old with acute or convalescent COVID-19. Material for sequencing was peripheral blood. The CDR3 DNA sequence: TGTGCCAGCAGGGACAGTAACAATTCACCCCTCCACTTT. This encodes CASRDSNNSPLHF.